The clone carrying this T cell receptor beta chain was recorded at least ten times. Its specificity is not known. These data come from a study of early T cells in non-severe SARS-CoV-2 infection. The overall study: Chains were unpaired, as sequencing was done on bulk RNA from unsorted whole blood. Overall study findings and caveats: The VDJdb matching leaned toward anti-spike CD8 responses and overlooked private and CD4 specificities.

The CDR3 is made up of 15 amino acids. V shed 1 base and J 5 bases; nucleotides not matched to a gene: 5. Germline lookup yields CDR1 SGHTA and CDR2 FQGNSA. Individual cDNA molecules each received unique molecular identifiers attached to them. MiXCR was run by TCRdb on the 5' RACE reads, yielding one entry per CDR3 protein. The sample has tens of thousands of distinct CDR3 sequences, 8% to 11% seen once. V and J are TRBV7-2 and TRBJ2-3; TRBD1 matches 8 bases. Sequencing was performed on whole blood. The clonotype originates from an adult who was a healthcare worker with PCR-confirmed SARS-CoV-2 infection or an uninfected control (not recorded which). In DNA form, the CDR3 reads TGTGCCAGCAGCTTAGTGGACAGGGTATTAGATACGCAGTATTTT. It codes for CASSLVDRVLDTQYF.